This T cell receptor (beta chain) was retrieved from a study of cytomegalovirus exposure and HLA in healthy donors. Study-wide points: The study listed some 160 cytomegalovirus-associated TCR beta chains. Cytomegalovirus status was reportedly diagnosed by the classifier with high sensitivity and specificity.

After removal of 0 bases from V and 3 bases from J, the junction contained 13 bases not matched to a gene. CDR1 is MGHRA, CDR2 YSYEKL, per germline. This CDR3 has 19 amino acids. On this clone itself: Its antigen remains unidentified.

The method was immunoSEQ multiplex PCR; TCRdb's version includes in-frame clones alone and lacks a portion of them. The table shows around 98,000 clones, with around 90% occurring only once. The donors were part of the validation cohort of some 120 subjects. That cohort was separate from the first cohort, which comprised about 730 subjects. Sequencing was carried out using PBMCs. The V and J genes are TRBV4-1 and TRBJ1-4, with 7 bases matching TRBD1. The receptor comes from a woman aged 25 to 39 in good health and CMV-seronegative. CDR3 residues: CASSQDIRRGQRSNEKLFF. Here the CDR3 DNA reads TGCGCCAGCAGCCAAGATATTCGGAGGGGGCAGAGATCTAATGAAAAACTGTTTTTT.